Listed here are 16 T cell receptor beta chains from one sample, sequenced in a study of shared clonotypes between healthy human individuals. Sequencing used immunoSEQ multiplex PCR; TCRdb keeps in-frame clones, though not all of them. The sample shows a few hundred thousand clones, around 97% of them seen only once. The sequenced sample was naive CD4+ T cells sorted from blood. As to subset: CD45RA+ positively selected. Receptor source: a young woman in good health.

The rearrangement joins TRBV5-6 to TRBJ1-1; 7 nucleotides align to TRBD1. CDR1 is SGHDT and CDR2 is YYEEEE in the germline V gene. V lost 4 bases, J lost 1 base, and 10 bases stayed unmatched. The CDR3 extends over 16 amino acids. This CDR3 is CASSPLDRERNTEAFF. The CDR3 nucleotides are TGTGCCAGCAGCCCCCTCGACAGGGAAAGGAACACTGAAGCTTTCTTT.

The chain joins TRBV5-1 to TRBJ2-7, with 12 bases that match TRBD1. CDR3 length: 15 amino acids. J gave up 6 bases and V 4 bases, and 8 bases lay outside the gene matches. Germline V gives CDR1 SGHRS, CDR2 YFSETQ. Here the CDR3 reads CASSPGTGGFLEQYF. The CDR3 DNA sequence: TGCGCCAGCAGCCCAGGGACAGGGGGCTTTCTCGAGCAGTACTTC.

CDR3 in DNA: TGTGCCAGCAGAGGACTAGCGGGGGGGCGCGCTTACGAGCAGTACTTC. Translating it yields CASRGLAGGRAYEQYF. The chain employs TRBV2 and TRBJ2-7, with TRBD2 matching 15 bases. The CDR3 is 16 amino acids. The germline V gene encodes CDR1 SNHLY and CDR2 FYNNEI. The V and J ends lost 6 bases and 4 bases, in that order; junction bases with no gene match: 7.

This CDR3 is CASSAPLASEQYF. The CDR3 DNA sequence: TGTGCCAGCAGTGCACCACTAGCTTCCGAGCAGTACTTC. The chain joins TRBV6-5 to TRBJ2-7, with a weak D call TRBD2 (6 bases). The CDR3 covers 13 residues. V was shortened by 5 bases and J by 6 bases, with 14 bases between the two germline ends. From germline, CDR1 is MNHEY and CDR2 SVGAGI.

The rearrangement joins TRBV28 to TRBJ1-2; possibly TRBD1 for D (5 bases). Germline CDR1 and CDR2: MDHEN and SYDVKM. CDR3 length: 14 residues. V shed 3 bases and J shed 8 bases, with 16 bases lying between them. CDR3: CASSFEGRVYGYTF. In DNA, the CDR3 is TGTGCCAGCAGTTTTGAGGGGAGGGTCTACGGCTACACCTTC.

The chain is built from TRBV6-6 and TRBJ1-3, with 10 positions matching TRBD1. After removal of 5 bases from V and 7 bases from J, the junction contained 8 bases not matched to a gene. This CDR3 contains 15 residues. Looked up from germline, CDR1 is MNHNY and CDR2 is SVGAGI (reference sequence). The CDR3 spells CASSPDRGQGNTIYF. The CDR3 nucleotides read TGTGCCAGCAGTCCGGACAGGGGACAGGGGAACACCATATATTTT.

This clone came up once. The chain combines TRBV2 with TRBJ2-2; 10 bases fit TRBD2. V was pared by 5 bases and J by 7 bases, with 4 bases of the junction left unmatched. The CDR3 runs to 14 residues. CDR1 is SNHLY and CDR2 is FYNNEI in the germline V gene. CDR3 loop: CASSTSGILGELFF. The CDR3 bases are TGTGCCAGCAGTACTAGCGGGATTCTCGGGGAGCTGTTTTTT.

The chain recombines TRBV4-2 with TRBJ2-2, with 14 bases identical to TRBD2. The CDR3 loop spans 18 amino acids. The junction had 11 bases not matched to a gene; V was cut back by 5 bases and J by 6 bases. Germline V CDR1 and CDR2: LGHNA, YNFKEQ. As DNA, the CDR3 is TGTGCCAGCAGCTTGTTATCCCGACTAGCGGGAGGGCCCGGGGAGCTGTTTTTT. The encoded protein is CASSLLSRLAGGPGELFF.

This clone was counted once. The chain recombines TRBV9 with TRBJ2-7; D remains unclear. CDR1 is SGDLS and CDR2 is YYNGEE in the germline V gene. V shed 1 base and J shed 2 bases, with 7 bases lying between them. The CDR3 spans 13 residues. The CDR3 here is CASSVSRTYEQYF. The CDR3 DNA follows: TGTGCCAGCAGCGTATCTCGCACCTACGAGCAGTACTTC.

The V and J genes are TRBV28 and TRBJ1-6; no clear D. Trimming cost V 8 bases and J 9 bases, with 14 bases left between them. CDR3 length equals 13 residues. Germline assignment: CDR1 MDHEN and CDR2 SYDVKM. CDR3 sequence reads: CASAWEFTSPLHF. The CDR3 nucleotides are TGTGCCAGCGCTTGGGAGTTTACTTCACCCCTCCACTTT.

This sequence joins TRBV10-1 and TRBJ2-1; D is tentatively TRBD1 or TRBD2 (5 bases each). CDR1 is WNHNN and CDR2 is SYGVQD in the germline V gene (reference sequence). V lost 0 bases and J 15 bases, leaving 12 bases between the germline ends. CDR3 length equals 12 residues. The CDR3 here is CASSESGDPRFF. The CDR3 nucleotides read TGCGCCAGCAGTGAGTCTGGGGACCCTCGGTTCTTC.

The chain carries TRBV2 and TRBJ1-1; D gene uncertain. This CDR3 spans 15 amino acids. Germline CDR1 SNHLY, CDR2 FYNNEI. The ends were cut back, 2 bases at V and 0 bases at J, with 10 bases in the middle. CDR3 protein: CASSESHRLNTEAFF. The CDR3 nucleotides are TGTGCCAGCAGTGAAAGCCACAGACTGAACACTGAAGCTTTCTTT.

The chain joins TRBV2 to TRBJ2-5, with 9 positions matching TRBD1. This CDR3 spans 13 amino acids. V dropped 7 bases and J dropped 6; count of bases not matched to a gene: 6. CDR1 and CDR2 from the germline V gene are SNHLY and FYNNEI. The CDR3 DNA follows: TGTGCCAGCACTACAGGGGGCGCAAAGACCCAGTACTTC. It encodes CASTTGGAKTQYF.

The chain uses TRBV19 and TRBJ1-5; possibly TRBD1 for D (5 bases). V shed 2 bases and J shed 2 bases, with 10 bases lying between them. The CDR3 contains 15 residues. Germline lookup yields CDR1 LNHDA and CDR2 SQIVND (reference sequence). CDR3 nucleotides: TGTGCCAGTAGTATACCAGGGATCGGCAATCAGCCCCAGCATTTT. Its translation: CASSIPGIGNQPQHF.

This clone appeared once. This rearrangement joins TRBV27 to TRBJ2-3; D gene uncertain. The V gene lost 6 bases and the J gene lost 2 bases, with 12 bases spanning the gap. The CDR3 covers 14 residues. The germline V gene has CDR1 MNHEY and CDR2 SMNVEV (reference sequence). CDR3 protein: CASSAADNTDTQYF. For the CDR3, the DNA is TGTGCCAGCAGCGCCGCCGACAACACAGATACGCAGTATTTT.

The rearrangement joins TRBV27 to TRBJ2-5; TRBD2 matches at 8 bases. In germline, CDR1 is MNHEY, CDR2 SMNVEV (reference sequence). The trim removed 5 bases at V and 7 bases at J, leaving 9 bases unmatched. The CDR3 is 14 amino acids. The CDR3 nucleotides read TGTGCCAGCAGTAGGGTAAGCGGGAGCGGGACCCAGTACTTC. Its protein is CASSRVSGSGTQYF.